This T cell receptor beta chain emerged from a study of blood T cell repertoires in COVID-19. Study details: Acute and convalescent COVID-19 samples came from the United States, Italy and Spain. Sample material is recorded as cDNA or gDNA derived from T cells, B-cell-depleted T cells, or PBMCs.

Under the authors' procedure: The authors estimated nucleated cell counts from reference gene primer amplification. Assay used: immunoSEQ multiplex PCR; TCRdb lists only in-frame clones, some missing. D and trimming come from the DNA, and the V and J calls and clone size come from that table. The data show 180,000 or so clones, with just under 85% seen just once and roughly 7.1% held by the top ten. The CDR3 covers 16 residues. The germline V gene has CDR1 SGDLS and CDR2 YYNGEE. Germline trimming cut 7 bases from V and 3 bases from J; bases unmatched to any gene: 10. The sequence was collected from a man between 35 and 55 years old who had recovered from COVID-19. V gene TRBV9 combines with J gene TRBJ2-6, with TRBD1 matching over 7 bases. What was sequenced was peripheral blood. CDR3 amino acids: CASRRGGADGANVLTF. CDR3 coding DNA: TGTGCCAGCCGACGAGGGGGCGCGGATGGGGCCAACGTCCTGACTTTC.